This T cell receptor beta chain is drawn from a study of shared clonotypes between healthy human individuals. Adult donors, all healthy and HIV-negative, had no recent acute infections or vaccinations. The assay was immunoSEQ multiplex PCR, and TCRdb's table has in-frame clones only and misses some. The data contain fewer than 550,000 clones, almost 80% of them singletons. With V trimmed by 5 bases and J by 5 bases, 5 bases remained unmatched. The CDR3 is 14 amino acids. CDR1 SGHTA and CDR2 FQGTGA come from the germline V gene. This chain joins TRBV7-3 and TRBJ2-2; 7 bases are a match to TRBD1. The receptor was derived from a woman aged 40 to 55 in good health. Some clones in this sample may be carry-over from other donors' samples. The sequencing sample was made of PBMCs. The CDR3, as DNA: TGTGCCAGCAGCAGGGGACAGCGGACCGGGGAGCTGTTTTTT. It translates to CASSRGQRTGELFF.